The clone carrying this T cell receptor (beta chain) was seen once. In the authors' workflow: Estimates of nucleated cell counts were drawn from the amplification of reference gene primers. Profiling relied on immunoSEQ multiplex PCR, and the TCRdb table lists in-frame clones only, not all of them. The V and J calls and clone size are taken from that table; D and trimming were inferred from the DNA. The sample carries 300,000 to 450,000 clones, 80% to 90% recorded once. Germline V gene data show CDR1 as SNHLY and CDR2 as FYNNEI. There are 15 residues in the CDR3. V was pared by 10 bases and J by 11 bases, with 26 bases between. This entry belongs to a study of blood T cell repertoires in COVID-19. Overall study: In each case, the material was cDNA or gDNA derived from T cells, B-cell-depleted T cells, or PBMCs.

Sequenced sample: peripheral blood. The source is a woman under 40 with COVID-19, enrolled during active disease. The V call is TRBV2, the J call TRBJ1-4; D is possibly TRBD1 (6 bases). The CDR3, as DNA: TGTGCCACCCTCGTTTGGGGGCCAGGCCTAACTAAACTGTTTTTT. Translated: CATLVWGPGLTKLFF.